This is a list of T cell receptor beta chains from one sample in a study of vaccination and CD4 T cells after COVID-19. These receptors are not linked to any known antigen. TCRdb processed the PCR reads anew with MiXCR; each CDR3 protein has one entry. The sample contains about 12,000 distinct CDR3 sequences, 50% of which appear only once. The sequencing sample was made of CD4+ T cells from blood, cultured in vitro. These receptors were taken from a human donor who had recovered from COVID-19. Both conserved end residues are part of each CDR3. A D gene is named only where the DNA matches it firmly. Where a row states a size, it is once, few, many or the class of an expanded clone; other rows omit it.

J: TRBJ1-6
size: few
length: 19
D: -
V: TRBV28
DNA: TGTGCCAGCAGTTTACCGAACCTCAGGGGCCCGAAGTCCAATTCACCCCTCCACTTT
CDR3: CASSLPNLRGPKSNSPLHF

J: TRBJ2-7
size: few
length: 13
D: -
V: TRBV15
DNA: TGTGCCACCAGCGCACAACAGGGTTACGAGCAGTACTTC
CDR3: CATSAQQGYEQYF

J: TRBJ1-1
size: once
length: 12
D: -
V: TRBV6-1
DNA: TGTGCCAGCAATATACAGGGTACTGAAGCTTTCTTT
CDR3: CASNIQGTEAFF

J: TRBJ2-1
size: few
length: 14
D: -
V: TRBV24-1
DNA: TGTGCCACCAGTGATTCGGGCCCGCTTACTGAGCAGTTCTTC
CDR3: CATSDSGPLTEQFF

J: TRBJ1-6
size: -
length: 14
D: -
V: TRBV20-1
DNA: TGCAGTGCCCCTCGGGGCACCAACCATTCACCCCTCCACTTT
CDR3: CSAPRGTNHSPLHF

J: TRBJ1-1
size: -
length: 14
D: -
V: TRBV5-1
DNA: TGCGCCAGCAGCCCCTCGGACACGAACACTGAAGCTTTCTTT
CDR3: CASSPSDTNTEAFF

J: TRBJ2-2
size: -
length: 13
D: TRBD2
V: TRBV29-1
DNA: TGCAGCTCAACTGGACTAGACGCCGGGGAGCTGTTTTTT
CDR3: CSSTGLDAGELFF

J: TRBJ2-2
size: -
length: 20
D: TRBD2
V: TRBV15
DNA: TGTGCCACCAGCAGCGACTTATGGGCTAGCGGGAGGGCCTCTACCGGGGAGCTGTTTTTT
CDR3: CATSSDLWASGRASTGELFF

J: TRBJ1-6
size: -
length: 14
D: TRBD1
V: TRBV4-2
DNA: TGTGCCAGCAGCCAAGGGACAGGGAGGTCACCCCTCCACTTT
CDR3: CASSQGTGRSPLHF

J: TRBJ1-2
size: -
length: 12
D: -
V: TRBV7-9
DNA: TGTGCCAGCACCAAAGACGGGGTGGGCTACACCTTC
CDR3: CASTKDGVGYTF

J: TRBJ1-6
size: -
length: 15
D: -
V: TRBV2
DNA: TGTGCCAGCAGTGAATCAGCAATTCCTAATTCACCCCTCCACTTT
CDR3: CASSESAIPNSPLHF

J: TRBJ2-3
size: -
length: 14
D: -
V: TRBV20-1
DNA: TGCAGTGTTAGAGCTATGTTTTCCACAGATACGCAGTATTTT
CDR3: CSVRAMFSTDTQYF

J: TRBJ2-4
size: -
length: 13
D: TRBD2
V: TRBV19
DNA: TGTGCCAGTAGCGAGGGACTAGATGGCATTCAGTACTTC
CDR3: CASSEGLDGIQYF

J: TRBJ2-7
size: -
length: 15
D: TRBD2
V: TRBV20-1
DNA: TGCAGTGCCCTCATTAGCGGGAGTAATTCCTACGAGCAGTACTTC
CDR3: CSALISGSNSYEQYF

J: TRBJ2-5
size: hyperexpanded
length: 14
D: TRBD2
V: TRBV7-2
DNA: TGTGCCAGCAGGCTAGCGGGACCCCAAGAGACCCAGTACTTC
CDR3: CASRLAGPQETQYF

J: TRBJ2-2
size: -
length: 15
D: -
V: TRBV9
DNA: TGTGCCAGCAGCTCCTCGGGGGTACGAGCCGGGGAGCTGTTTTTT
CDR3: CASSSSGVRAGELFF

J: TRBJ2-2
size: -
length: 18
D: -
V: TRBV18
DNA: TGTGCCAGCTCCCTACCTGGCTCAGGGGCGTTTAACACCGGGGAGCTGTTTTTT
CDR3: CASSLPGSGAFNTGELFF

J: TRBJ1-5
size: few
length: 16
D: -
V: TRBV7-2
DNA: TGTGCCAGCAGCGCCCCGGGTCAGGGAGGCAATCAGCCCCAGCATTTT
CDR3: CASSAPGQGGNQPQHF

J: TRBJ1-1
size: few
length: 14
D: TRBD1
V: TRBV6-2/TRBV6-3
DNA: TGTGCCAGCAAGACAGGGAACATGAACACTGAAGCTTTCTTT
CDR3: CASKTGNMNTEAFF

J: TRBJ2-5
size: few
length: 12
D: TRBD2
V: TRBV20-1
DNA: TGCAGTGCTAGCCGACTAGCAGAGACCCAGTACTTC
CDR3: CSASRLAETQYF

J: TRBJ2-3
size: -
length: 16
D: -
V: TRBV7-4
DNA: TGTGCCAGCAGGCACTGGACAGAATTATGGAGGGGCGGACAGTATTTT
CDR3: CASRHWTELWRGGQYF

J: TRBJ2-7
size: few
length: 18
D: TRBD2
V: TRBV7-6
DNA: TGTGCCAGCAGCTTAAGACTAGCGGGCCCGGATAGGGTGAACGAGCAGTACTTC
CDR3: CASSLRLAGPDRVNEQYF

J: TRBJ2-2
size: few
length: 17
D: TRBD2
V: TRBV7-2
DNA: TGTGCCAGCAGAGAAAGGTTACTAGCGGGAGTGGTCGGGGAGCTGTTTTTT
CDR3: CASRERLLAGVVGELFF

J: TRBJ2-7
size: -
length: 16
D: TRBD1
V: TRBV20-1
DNA: TGCAGTGCTAGTAGCCCCGCGGGACAGGGATCCTACGAGCAGTACTTC
CDR3: CSASSPAGQGSYEQYF

J: TRBJ2-2
size: few
length: 15
D: -
V: TRBV10-3
DNA: TGTGCCATCAGTGCAAGACAGGGGAGGGCCGGGGAGCTGTTTTTT
CDR3: CAISARQGRAGELFF

J: TRBJ1-2
size: -
length: 17
D: -
V: TRBV5-5
DNA: TGTGCCAGCAGCTTGGCTGGATCGGTGGGTAGAAGGTATGGCTACACCTTC
CDR3: CASSLAGSVGRRYGYTF

J: TRBJ1-2
size: -
length: 13
D: -
V: TRBV9
DNA: TGTGCCAGCAGCTCGGAAAGTGGATATGGCTACACCTTC
CDR3: CASSSESGYGYTF

J: TRBJ2-1
size: -
length: 11
D: -
V: TRBV12-3/TRBV12-4
DNA: TGTGCCAGCACCCGACTCAATGAGCAGTTCTTC
CDR3: CASTRLNEQFF

J: TRBJ1-5
size: -
length: 17
D: TRBD1
V: TRBV7-2
DNA: TGTGCCAGCAGCTCCGAATCCGGGACAGGTAGGGGTCAGCCCCAGCATTTT
CDR3: CASSSESGTGRGQPQHF

J: TRBJ2-7
size: -
length: 17
D: TRBD2
V: TRBV10-3
DNA: TGTGCCATCAGTGAGGAACTAGCGGGAGATCGGCCCTACGAGCAGTACTTC
CDR3: CAISEELAGDRPYEQYF

J: TRBJ2-5
size: -
length: 13
D: -
V: TRBV29-1
DNA: TGCAGCGTCCGACAAGCGTACCAAGAGACCCAGTACTTC
CDR3: CSVRQAYQETQYF

J: TRBJ2-1
size: -
length: 17
D: TRBD2
V: TRBV7-3
DNA: TGTGCCAGCAGCTTACGTGGCGGGAGGAGCTCCTACAATGAGCAGTTCTTC
CDR3: CASSLRGGRSSYNEQFF

J: TRBJ1-2
size: -
length: 13
D: TRBD1
V: TRBV28
DNA: TGTGCCAGCAGTTTATTTGGGACAGATGGCTACACCTTC
CDR3: CASSLFGTDGYTF

J: TRBJ2-7
size: -
length: 15
D: TRBD2
V: TRBV7-6
DNA: TGTGCCAGCGGAAAAGGCGGGAGTCGTACCTACGAGCAGTACTTC
CDR3: CASGKGGSRTYEQYF

J: TRBJ2-3
size: -
length: 15
D: -
V: TRBV27
DNA: TGTGCCAGCAGTTCGGCTGGCCTCCCGGCAGATACGCAGTATTTT
CDR3: CASSSAGLPADTQYF

J: TRBJ1-2
size: few
length: 14
D: -
V: TRBV6-1
DNA: TGTGCCAGCAGTGAAGTGGGAGGAGGCTATGGCTACACCTTC
CDR3: CASSEVGGGYGYTF

J: TRBJ2-1
size: -
length: 13
D: -
V: TRBV10-3
DNA: TGTGCCATCTCGCCGCGGAAGGACAATGAGCAGTTCTTC
CDR3: CAISPRKDNEQFF

J: TRBJ2-5
size: -
length: 14
D: -
V: TRBV7-2
DNA: TGTGCCAGCAGCTTGAACAGCCGAAAAGAGACCCAGTACTTC
CDR3: CASSLNSRKETQYF

J: TRBJ2-2
size: -
length: 12
D: TRBD1
V: TRBV29-1
DNA: TGCAGCGTGGCGACAGGGCCCGGGGAGCTGTTTTTT
CDR3: CSVATGPGELFF

J: TRBJ2-5
size: -
length: 16
D: TRBD1
V: TRBV7-9
DNA: TGTGCCAGCAGCTTATTTCGCGGGACAGGGCAAGAGACCCAGTACTTC
CDR3: CASSLFRGTGQETQYF

J: TRBJ2-7
size: few
length: 14
D: -
V: TRBV6-1
DNA: TGTGCCAGCAGTATCGGTCGCGATTCTAGGGAGCAGTACTTC
CDR3: CASSIGRDSREQYF

J: TRBJ2-7
size: -
length: 11
D: TRBD1
V: TRBV7-9
DNA: TGTGTGACGGACAGGGACTACGAGCAGTACTTC
CDR3: CVTDRDYEQYF